This T cell receptor (beta chain) came from a study of spatial heterogeneity in lung cancer (dated by TCRdb to the late 2010s). General notes on the study: Samples were obtained from approximately 76 patients with early-stage, untreated non-small cell lung cancer from the lung TRACERx cohort. The study linked features of the TCR repertoire to counts of nonsynonymous mutations, which were determined by whole-exome sequencing of tumor tissue. Beta-chain transcripts were consistently detected in greater numbers than alpha-chain transcripts, which likely reflected higher beta-chain transcript abundance. Follow-up PBMC samples were sequenced whenever available, and the median time to follow-up was two to three years after resection. Both alpha and beta chains were TCR-sequenced in samples taken at surgery, namely 220 tumor regions, around 61 matched nontumor lung samples and 50 to 60 PBMC samples. In non-small cell lung cancer, the study quantitatively compared TCR alpha and beta repertoires across several tumor regions, matched nontumor lung, and blood. In the raw uncorrected reads, each unique combination of TCR and UMI appeared on average more than ten times. The paper as a whole reports these results and caveats: Additional single-cell paired TCR alpha and beta sequencing was considered necessary to confirm, at a functional level, the hypothesis that regional TCRs recognize regional mutations. Only 11 to 15 patients were included in the comparisons of baseline and follow-up blood repertoires. Ubiquitous expanded tumor TCRs were found in blood more often at tumor resection than at routine follow-up.

There are a few counts of this clonotype. Its antigen is currently not known. No quality values exist for individual bases; no much larger clone is one base distant. Read against the paper, the sample's time point label means: blood at routine non-recurrence follow-up after resection. Whole RNA extracted from tumor and nontumor lung tissue, or from cryopreserved PBMC samples, was used for TCR sequencing without cell sorting. A patient was chosen for TCR sequencing only when enough RNA was available from at least two tumor regions. The library was built by means of 5' RACE. Instrument used: NextSeq 500. To allow correction of PCR and sequencing errors, the TCR library protocol tagged every TCR cDNA molecule with a unique molecular identifier. In the paper's pipeline: TCR identification, UMI-based error correction and CDR3 extraction were all carried out with Decombinator tools. Expanded TCRs were defined as those above a frequency of 2 per 1,000, corresponding to the top 1% of the tumor frequency distribution. Renyi diversity was computed with the R vegan package after each repertoire had been subsampled 100 times to 5,000 TCRs. CDR3 similarity networks were built from amino acid triplet string-kernel similarity, connecting CDR3s with pairwise similarity above 0.82. The public sequencing data were trimmed at Q25 with fastp and processed into clonotypes with MiXCR by TCRdb, which kept only in-frame beta chains. Here each entry gathers all rows of one CDR3 protein and keeps the most common genes and DNA. The V and J calls, along with clone size, are taken from TCRdb and not from the paper's own processing. Counted in this sample were some 120,000 distinct CDR3 sequences; 9% to 15% of them appeared once. 16% of the sample lies in the top ten.

The V end gives up 3 bases and the J end 6 bases, leaving 9 bases in the junction not matched to a gene. Including the terminal cysteine and phenylalanine, the CDR3 comprises 14 residues. Only the CDR3 DNA is retained, 42 bases long and in frame from the first base. As encoded in the germline V gene, CDR1 is SGHRS while CDR2 is YFSETQ. The sequence came from a male donor with early-stage non-small cell lung cancer. The sample in question was PBMCs, obtained at follow-up. This chain is built from TRBV5-1 and TRBJ2-7, with TRBD2 matching 7 junction bases. The DNA sequence is TGCGCCAGCAGCTCCACCGGGAGGAGGGCCGAGCAGTACTTC. Its protein product is CASSSTGRRAEQYF.